These 21 T cell receptor beta chains originate from one sample sequenced in a study of cytomegalovirus exposure and HLA in healthy donors. The table came from immunoSEQ multiplex PCR; TCRdb's copy has only in-frame clones and leaves some out. The sample lists under 350,000 clones, roughly 85% occurring once. Sequenced input: PBMCs. These receptors all stem from a woman younger than 35 in good health and CMV-seronegative.

The rearrangement uses TRBV14 and TRBJ2-7; D possibly corresponds to TRBD1 (6 bases). Trimming cost V 0 bases and J 3 bases, with 6 bases left between them. The CDR3 sequence is 13 residues long. Germline V gene sequence: CDR1 SGHDN, CDR2 FVKESK. This CDR3 reads CASSQDRGYEQYF. The CDR3 DNA is TGTGCCAGCAGCCAAGACAGGGGCTACGAGCAGTACTTC. Filled out from reference TRBV14 and TRBJ2-7, the complete variable domain reads EAGVTQFPSHSVIEKGQTVTLRCDPISGHDNLYWYRRVMGKEIKFLLHFVKESKQDESGMPNNRFLAERTGGTYSTLKVQPAELEDSGVYFCASSQDRGYEQYFGPGTRLTVT.

J is TRBJ1-2 and V is TRBV11-2; 7 bases line up with TRBD1. Germline V gene data show CDR1 as SGHAT and CDR2 as FQNNGV. This CDR3 is 13 amino acids long. Trimming cost V 3 bases and J 4 bases; bases outside gene matches: 2. CDR3 coding DNA: TGTGCCAGCAGCTTGGGACAGCTCTATGGCTACACCTTC. Its translation: CASSLGQLYGYTF.

The rearrangement joins TRBV7-9 to TRBJ2-5; no firm D call. This CDR3 spans 14 amino acids. Germline loops: CDR1 SEHNR, CDR2 FQNEAQ (reference sequence). Trimming took 5 bases from V and 0 from J, leaving 10 bases between them. The CDR3 DNA follows: TGTGCCAGCAGCCGTTCGGAGTACCAAGAGACCCAGTACTTC. This codes for CASSRSEYQETQYF. Full variable domain (outside the CDR3, taken from reference TRBV7-9 and TRBJ2-5): DTGVSQNPRHKITKRGQNVTFRCDPISEHNRLYWYRQTLGQGPEFLTYFQNEAQLEKSRLLSDRFSAERPKGSFSTLEIQRTEQGDSAMYLCASSRSEYQETQYFGPGTRLLVL.

This clone was seen just once. The chain uses TRBV30 and TRBJ1-2, with D possibly being TRBD1 (5 bases). V dropped 0 bases and J dropped 7 bases, with 15 bases sitting between them. The CDR3 is 14 residues long. Germline CDR1 GTSNPN, CDR2 SVGIG (reference sequence). CDR3 loop: CAWSVQAYLGGYTF. As DNA, the CDR3 is TGTGCCTGGAGTGTACAGGCTTATCTGGGTGGCTACACCTTC.

The chain uses TRBV19 and TRBJ2-7, with TRBD2 matching 12 bases. V trimming: 5 bases; J trimming: 1 base; junction bases outside the gene matches: 6. The V gene's germline CDR1 is LNHDA and CDR2 SQIVND (reference sequence). CDR3 length: 16 amino acids. The CDR3 DNA sequence: TGTGCCAGTAGTCCCGGGACTAGCGGGTATTCCTACGAGCAGTACTTC. This encodes CASSPGTSGYSYEQYF. The complete variable domain, with remaining parts taken from reference TRBV19 and TRBJ2-7, reads DGGITQSPKYLFRKEGQNVTLSCEQNLNHDAMYWYRQDPGQGLRLIYYSQIVNDFQKGDIAEGYSVSREKKESFPLTVTSAQKNPTAFYLCASSPGTSGYSYEQYFGPGTRLTVT.

This clone was found a few times. This CDR3 is also generated by other DNA sequences in the sample. This chain joins TRBV20-1 and TRBJ1-1; D is ambiguous. The CDR3 contains 11 residues. V gave up 1 base and J gave up 5 bases, with 5 bases separating them. Germline CDR1 reads DFQATT; CDR2 reads SNEGSKA (reference sequence). CDR3 nucleotide sequence: TGCAGTGCTAGAGTGGCTACTGAAGCTTTCTTT. Protein sequence: CSARVATEAFF.

The V and J genes are TRBV5-4 and TRBJ2-7; TRBD1 agrees at 9 bases. CDR3 length: 14 amino acids. Trimming at V came to 4 bases and at J to 9 bases, leaving 11 bases not matched to a gene. Germline-derived CDR1 and CDR2 are SGHNT and YYREEE (reference sequence). The CDR3 DNA reads TGTGCCAGCAGCCGTCCCGGGACAGGGAAGAGGCAGTACTTC. Its translation: CASSRPGTGKRQYF.

The chain links TRBV27 to TRBJ2-3, with 10 bases fitting TRBD2. After removal of 0 bases from V and 3 bases from J, the junction contained 6 bases not matched to a gene. The CDR3 runs 17 residues. Per the germline V gene, CDR1 is MNHEY and CDR2 is SMNVEV (reference sequence). CDR3 region: CASSLSWLAGATDTQYF. In DNA form, the CDR3 reads TGTGCCAGCAGTTTATCCTGGCTAGCGGGAGCGACAGATACGCAGTATTTT.

The chain joins TRBV5-1 to TRBJ2-4; D not certain. The CDR3 spans 15 residues. Trimming left V 4 bases short and J 3 bases short, with 14 bases between. Germline V gene lookup returns CDR1 SGHRS and CDR2 YFSETQ. The CDR3 is CASSPDPSGKNIQYF. CDR3 sequence (DNA): TGCGCCAGCAGCCCCGATCCTTCGGGCAAAAACATTCAGTACTTC.

This sequence joins TRBV13 and TRBJ2-5; D is possibly TRBD1 (6 bases). The germline V gene has CDR1 PRHDT and CDR2 FYEKMQ (reference sequence). Trimming removed 1 base at V and 5 bases at J, with 20 bases between. The CDR3 consists of 17 residues. This chain's CDR3 is CASSLVKVPGAAETQYF. In DNA form, the CDR3 reads TGTGCCAGCAGCTTAGTCAAAGTCCCAGGGGCCGCGGAGACCCAGTACTTC. Full variable domain (outside the CDR3, taken from reference TRBV13 and TRBJ2-5): AAGVIQSPRHLIKEKRETATLKCYPIPRHDTVYWYQQGPGQDPQFLISFYEKMQSDKGSIPDRFSAQQFSDYHSELNMSSLELGDSALYFCASSLVKVPGAAETQYFGPGTRLLVL.

The rearrangement uses TRBV7-2 and TRBJ1-1, with 7 bases fitting TRBD1. The CDR3 is made up of 16 amino acids. The V and J ends lost 5 bases and 1 base, in that order; junction bases with no gene match: 10. The germline CDR1 and CDR2 sequences are SGHTA and FQGNSA. DNA of the CDR3: TGTGCCAGCAGCCCCAGGGGGGCCTGGGGGAACACTGAAGCTTTCTTT. Residues: CASSPRGAWGNTEAFF. Drawing the rest from reference TRBV7-2 and TRBJ1-1, the complete variable domain is GAGVSQSPSNKVTEKGKDVELRCDPISGHTALYWYRQSLGQGLEFLIYFQGNSAPDKSGLPSDRFSAERTGGSVSTLTIQRTQQEDSAVYLCASSPRGAWGNTEAFFGQGTRLTVV.

The chain joins TRBV5-6 to TRBJ2-5; D is unclear. The CDR3 loop spans 11 amino acids. The germline CDR1 and CDR2 sequences are SGHDT and YYEEEE. V was trimmed by 3 bases and J by 4 bases, leaving 4 bases between them. CDR3 DNA sequence: TGTGCCAGCAGCTACTCAGAGACCCAGTACTTC. Protein sequence: CASSYSETQYF.

This clone was found once. CDR3 sequence (DNA): TGCGCCAGCAGCCAAGGGACTAGCGGGGGGGCATTTGAGCAGTTCTTC. This codes for CASSQGTSGGAFEQFF. The chain uses TRBV4-3 and TRBJ2-1, with TRBD2 matching over 15 bases. Germline V gene lookup returns CDR1 LGHNA and CDR2 YSLEER. The CDR3 length is 16 residues. The J segment lost 9 bases and the V segment lost 1 base, leaving 4 bases of the junction unmatched.

V is TRBV7-2 and J is TRBJ2-2, with TRBD2 identical over 8 bases. Germline CDR1 reads SGHTA; CDR2 reads FQGNSA. The CDR3 runs to 16 residues. V dropped 5 bases and J dropped 4; count of bases not matched to a gene: 9. In DNA, the CDR3 is TGTGCCAGCAGCCCCCAAGCGGGGGAAATCACCGGGGAGCTGTTTTTT. Translation: CASSPQAGEITGELFF.

V is TRBV19 and J is TRBJ1-6, with TRBD1 matching over 9 bases. V trimming: 5 bases; J trimming: 8 bases; junction bases outside the gene matches: 19. CDR3 size: 19 residues. Germline V CDR1 and CDR2: LNHDA, SQIVND (reference sequence). The chain's CDR3 is CASSFDGTGLFRGDSPLHF. CDR3 coding DNA: TGTGCCAGTAGTTTCGACGGGACAGGGTTATTTCGCGGTGATTCACCCCTCCACTTT.

The rearrangement links TRBV7-2 to TRBJ2-3; weak D call: TRBD2 (7 bases). This CDR3 has 15 amino acids. Trimming removed 5 bases at V and 5 bases at J, with 17 bases between. The germline gives CDR1 SGHTA, CDR2 FQGNSA. The CDR3 DNA reads TGTGCCAGCAGCCCGGGGGGAGGGGGAGGAGATACGCAGTATTTT. Translation gives CASSPGGGGGDTQYF.

This clone was seen a few times. V is TRBV2 and J is TRBJ1-4, with 10 bases matching TRBD1. The CDR3 is 16 residues long. Germline V gene lookup returns CDR1 SNHLY and CDR2 FYNNEI. J was trimmed by 3 bases and V by 5 bases; bases with no gene match: 6. The CDR3 loop is CASSRQGAGANEKLFF. In DNA, the CDR3 is TGTGCCAGCAGTAGACAGGGGGCCGGGGCTAATGAAAAACTGTTTTTT.

The chain uses TRBV9 and TRBJ1-2, with 9 bases identical to TRBD1. This CDR3 has 14 amino acids. Germline V gene sequence: CDR1 SGDLS, CDR2 YYNGEE. With 3 bases clipped from V and 6 bases from J, the junction kept 6 bases outside the gene matches. CDR3 in amino acids: CASSDRDRVHGYTF. CDR3 sequence (DNA): TGTGCCAGCAGCGACCGGGACAGGGTTCATGGCTACACCTTC.

J is TRBJ2-1 and V is TRBV11-3, with TRBD2 matching over 7 bases. Per germline, CDR1 SGHNT and CDR2 YENEEA. The CDR3 spans 16 residues. V shed 1 base and J 3 bases; nucleotides not matched to a gene: 6. CDR3 amino acids: CASSLASGTVYNEQFF. The CDR3 DNA is TGTGCCAGCAGCTTAGCCAGCGGGACGGTCTACAATGAGCAGTTCTTC.

J is TRBJ2-7 and V is TRBV5-1; TRBD2 matches at 7 bases. Trimming at V came to 4 bases and at J to 6 bases, leaving 13 bases not matched to a gene. From germline, CDR1 is SGHRS and CDR2 YFSETQ. The CDR3 is made up of 15 amino acids. The CDR3 DNA follows: TGCGCCAGCAGCCCGGTCGGCGGGGGAAGGGGCGAGCAGTACTTC. Amino acids: CASSPVGGGRGEQYF.

The chain employs TRBV14 and TRBJ2-1; 10 nucleotides align to TRBD2. The germline V gene encodes CDR1 SGHDN and CDR2 FVKESK. With V trimmed by 4 bases and J by 5 bases, 20 bases remained unmatched. This CDR3 is built from 20 residues. CDR3 loop: CASSRNKEGLAGEPDNEQFF. The CDR3 DNA is TGTGCCAGCAGCCGCAACAAGGAGGGGCTAGCGGGGGAGCCCGACAATGAGCAGTTCTTC.